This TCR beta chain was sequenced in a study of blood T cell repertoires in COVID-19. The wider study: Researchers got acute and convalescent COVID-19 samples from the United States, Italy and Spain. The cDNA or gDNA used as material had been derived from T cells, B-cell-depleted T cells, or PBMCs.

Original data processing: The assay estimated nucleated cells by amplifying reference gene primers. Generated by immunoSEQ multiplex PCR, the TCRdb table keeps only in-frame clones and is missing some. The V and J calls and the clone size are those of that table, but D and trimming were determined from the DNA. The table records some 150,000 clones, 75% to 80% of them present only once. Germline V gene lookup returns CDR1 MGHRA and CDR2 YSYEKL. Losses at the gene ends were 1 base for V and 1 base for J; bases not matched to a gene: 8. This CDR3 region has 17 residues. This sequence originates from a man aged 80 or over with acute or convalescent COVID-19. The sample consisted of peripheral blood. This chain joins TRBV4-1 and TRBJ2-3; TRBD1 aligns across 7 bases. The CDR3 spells CASSQGQGPRGTDTQYF. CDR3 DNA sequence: TGCGCCAGCAGCCAAGGACAGGGCCCCCGGGGCACAGATACGCAGTATTTT.